This passage covers 32 T cell receptor beta chains from one sample sequenced in a study of response to subunit inactivated influenza vaccine. In TCRdb, the RT-PCR reads were re-called with MiXCR into one record per CDR3 protein. The sample shows hundreds of thousands of distinct CDR3 sequences, approximately 17% of them seen only once. Specimen: PBMCs from blood, collected 5 days after vaccination. The receptors shown here come from a man aged 50-59 years who received an inactivated influenza vaccine.

The CDR3 nucleotides are TGTGCCAGCAGCCCGACCTCGACAGGGGATGGCTACACCTTC. Translating gives CASSPTSTGDGYTF. This chain connects TRBV3-1 to TRBJ1-2; 8 bases line up with TRBD1. Germline CDR1 and CDR2: LGHDT and YNNKEL (reference sequence). V was clipped by 4 bases and J by 6 bases; unmatched bases: 7. CDR3 length: 14 amino acids.

This clonotype was seen more than once but under ten times. The V gene is TRBV5-1, the J gene TRBJ1-4; tentatively, D is TRBD1 (5 bases). The CDR3 has 13 amino acids. Per the germline V gene, CDR1 is SGHRS and CDR2 is YFSETQ. The germline V and J ends were trimmed by 7 bases and 8 bases, with 15 bases remaining between them. The CDR3 nucleotides read TGCGCCAGCCGATACTGGGGGGGAGAAAAACTGTTTTTT. Translation gives CASRYWGGEKLFF.

This clonotype occurred a few times. The chain uses TRBV7-2 and TRBJ1-3; 7 bases map to TRBD1. V shed 5 bases and J 2 bases; nucleotides not matched to a gene: 3. The CDR3 sequence is 14 residues long. Germline V gene sequence: CDR1 SGHTA, CDR2 FQGNSA. DNA of the CDR3: TGTGCCAGCAGCACAGGGGTGACTGGAAACACCATATATTTT. It is translated as CASSTGVTGNTIYF. Filled out from reference TRBV7-2 and TRBJ1-3, the complete variable domain reads GAGVSQSPSNKVTEKGKDVELRCDPISGHTALYWYRQSLGQGLEFLIYFQGNSAPDKSGLPSDRFSAERTGGSVSTLTIQRTQQEDSAVYLCASSTGVTGNTIYFGEGSWLTVV.

This clonotype has more than one count but fewer than ten. The chain links TRBV29-1 to TRBJ2-2; D is possibly TRBD2 (6 bases). V shed 0 bases and J shed 1 base, with 12 bases lying between them. This CDR3 region has 16 residues. The V gene's germline CDR1 is SQVTM and CDR2 ANQGSEA. As DNA, the CDR3 is TGCAGCGTTGAAGATCGTGGTAGCGGGAACACCGGGGAGCTGTTTTTT. Residues: CSVEDRGSGNTGELFF.

This clonotype was observed a handful of times. The rearrangement joins TRBV15 to TRBJ2-1; D remains ambiguous. The CDR3 totals 14 residues. Looked up from germline, CDR1 is LNHNV and CDR2 is YYDKDF (reference sequence). Trimming shortened V by 3 bases and J by 7 bases, and 13 bases separated the two germline ends. The DNA of the CDR3 is TGTGCCACCAGCAGGCTCGACAATGCGAATGAGCAGTTCTTC. It encodes CATSRLDNANEQFF. Full variable domain (missing parts from reference TRBV15 and TRBJ2-1): DAMVIQNPRYQVTQFGKPVTLSCSQTLNHNVMYWYQQKSSQAPKLLFHYYDKDFNNEADTPDNFQSRRPNTSFCFLDIRSPGLGDTAMYLCATSRLDNANEQFFGPGTRLTVL.

This clonotype was found a few times. The CDR3 here is CASRTNPTDTQYF. In DNA, the CDR3 is TGTGCCAGCAGGACTAATCCCACCGATACGCAGTATTTT. The chain combines TRBV7-9 with TRBJ2-3; D possibly corresponds to TRBD2 (5 bases). Germline CDR1 is SEHNR and CDR2 is FQNEAQ (reference sequence). V lost 6 bases to trimming and J lost 6 bases, with 13 bases between them. The length of the CDR3 is 13 residues. The whole variable domain, remainder taken from reference TRBV7-9 and TRBJ2-3, is DTGVSQNPRHKITKRGQNVTFRCDPISEHNRLYWYRQTLGQGPEFLTYFQNEAQLEKSRLLSDRFSAERPKGSFSTLEIQRTEQGDSAMYLCASRTNPTDTQYFGPGTRLTVL.

This chain links TRBV29-1 with TRBJ2-3, with a weak D call TRBD2 (5 bases). This CDR3 region has 14 residues. Per the germline V gene, CDR1 is SQVTM and CDR2 is ANQGSEA. V dropped 5 bases and J dropped 6 bases, with 18 bases sitting between them. CDR3 DNA sequence: TGCAGCGTTAAGAGGACTGATAGGTGGGATACGCAGTATTTT. It yields the protein CSVKRTDRWDTQYF.

V is TRBV7-2 and J is TRBJ2-1; no firm D call. CDR1 and CDR2 (germline): SGHTA, FQGNSA. The CDR3 loop spans 14 amino acids. V lost 5 bases and J 2 bases, leaving 10 bases between the germline ends. For the CDR3, the DNA is TGTGCCAGCAGCCTGGGTTTTGCCTACAATGAGCAGTTCTTC. Its translation is CASSLGFAYNEQFF.

This clonotype was counted only a few times. The chain carries TRBV7-9 and TRBJ2-3; no reliable D call. Germline CDR1 SEHNR, CDR2 FQNEAQ (reference sequence). The CDR3 contains 14 residues. V lost 5 bases, J lost 7 bases, and 16 bases lay in between. The CDR3 here is CASSPRAVDYTQYF. The CDR3 DNA is TGTGCCAGCAGCCCCCGGGCTGTCGACTATACGCAGTATTTT. Combining the CDR3 with reference TRBV7-9 and TRBJ2-3 gives the whole variable domain DTGVSQNPRHKITKRGQNVTFRCDPISEHNRLYWYRQTLGQGPEFLTYFQNEAQLEKSRLLSDRFSAERPKGSFSTLEIQRTEQGDSAMYLCASSPRAVDYTQYFGPGTRLTVL.

The V gene is TRBV5-6, the J gene TRBJ2-7, with a tentative D call TRBD2 (5 bases). V was pared by 6 bases and J by 0 bases, with 16 bases between. This CDR3 comprises 15 residues. The germline V gene encodes CDR1 SGHDT and CDR2 YYEEEE. This chain's CDR3 is CASNEADLSSYEQYF. CDR3 bases: TGTGCCAGCAACGAAGCGGACTTAAGCTCCTACGAGCAGTACTTC.

This clonotype was counted between two and nine times. V usage is TRBV27 and J usage is TRBJ2-5, with D unclear. V lost 5 bases and J lost 3, with 10 bases in between. The CDR3 consists of 13 residues. Germline V gene lookup returns CDR1 MNHEY and CDR2 SMNVEV (reference sequence). In nucleotides, the CDR3 is TGTGCCAGCAGTCGTTGGGAAGAAGAGACCCAGTACTTC. It yields the protein CASSRWEEETQYF.

This clonotype showed up many times. CDR3 nucleotide sequence: TGTGCCAGCATCCTTAGCGGGAGTAGCCCCAAGCCCTACAATGAGCAGTTCTTC. Translating it yields CASILSGSSPKPYNEQFF. The rearrangement links TRBV7-3 to TRBJ2-1; 9 bases are shared with TRBD2. Per germline, CDR1 SGHTA and CDR2 FQGTGA. This CDR3 contains 18 residues. Trimming removed 7 bases from V and 2 bases from J; junction bases left unmatched: 15.

This clonotype turned up a few times. The chain has TRBV15 and TRBJ2-2; D remains unclear. Trimming took off 4 bases at V and 1 base at J, with 10 bases between the two ends. The CDR3 runs 15 residues. Germline V gene sequence: CDR1 LNHNV, CDR2 YYDKDF (reference sequence). CDR3 sequence (DNA): TGTGCCACCAGCATCGGACGGCTGAACACCGGGGAGCTGTTTTTT. Translated, it gives CATSIGRLNTGELFF.

The chain couples TRBV9 to TRBJ2-1; tentatively, D is TRBD2 (5 bases). The CDR3 covers 15 residues. Per germline, CDR1 SGDLS and CDR2 YYNGEE. With 0 bases removed from V and 3 bases from J, the gap between germline ends came to 10 bases. CDR3 protein: CASSVGGSRYNEQFF. The DNA for the CDR3 is TGTGCCAGCAGCGTAGGCGGGTCACGCTACAATGAGCAGTTCTTC. The entire variable domain, with the rest obtained from reference TRBV9 and TRBJ2-1, is as follows: DSGVTQTPKHLITATGQRVTLRCSPRSGDLSVYWYQQSLDQGLQFLIQYYNGEERAKGNILERFSAQQFPDLHSELNLSSLELGDSALYFCASSVGGSRYNEQFFGPGTRLTVL.

This clonotype was found a few times. V usage is TRBV4-1 and J usage is TRBJ1-2; D possibly corresponds to TRBD1 (5 bases). Deletions cut 2 bases from V and 0 bases from J, with 19 bases between. The germline V gene encodes CDR1 MGHRA and CDR2 YSYEKL. CDR3 length: 18 residues. This chain's CDR3 is CASSQRPRTPDPNYGYTF. CDR3 coding DNA: TGCGCCAGCAGCCAACGCCCCCGGACACCAGACCCTAACTATGGCTACACCTTC.

This clonotype was seen once. The V and J genes are TRBV28 and TRBJ2-1, with 7 bases that match TRBD2. The CDR3 sequence is 19 residues long. With V trimmed by 5 bases and J by 1 base, 17 bases remained unmatched. Germline V gives CDR1 MDHEN, CDR2 SYDVKM. The CDR3 region has the DNA TGTGCCAGCAGTCTTTTGCTCGGGGGAGGGGAGGTTTCCTACAATGAGCAGTTCTTC. Its protein is CASSLLLGGGEVSYNEQFF.

The chain links TRBV7-8 to TRBJ1-2, with 7 bases that match TRBD1. With 4 bases clipped from V and 7 bases from J, the junction kept 3 bases outside the gene matches. Germline loops: CDR1 SGHVS, CDR2 FQNEAQ. CDR3 length: 12 amino acids. CDR3 protein: CASSSRQGGYTF. As DNA, the CDR3 is TGTGCCAGCAGCTCTAGACAGGGTGGCTACACCTTC. Using reference TRBV7-8 and TRBJ1-2 for the parts outside the CDR3, the full variable domain is GAGVSQSPRYKVAKRGQDVALRCDPISGHVSLFWYQQALGQGPEFLTYFQNEAQLDKSGLPSDRFFAERPEGSVSTLKIQRTQQEDSAVYLCASSSRQGGYTFGSGTRLTVV.

The chain carries TRBV12-3 or TRBV12-4 and TRBJ2-2; 8 bases are shared with TRBD2. There are 17 residues in the CDR3. V was clipped by 3 bases and J by 1 base; unmatched bases: 7. DNA for the CDR3: TGTGCCAGCAGTTTGTCATCGGGGGGGTGGAACACCGGGGAGCTGTTTTTT. Encoded protein: CASSLSSGGWNTGELFF.

This clonotype was counted only a few times. This chain uses TRBV7-9 with TRBJ1-2; 8 bases line up with TRBD1. The CDR3 covers 14 residues. The germline gives CDR1 SEHNR, CDR2 FQNEAQ (reference sequence). The ends lost 2 bases at V and 10 bases at J; junction bases unmatched: 9. The CDR3 DNA is TGTGCCAGCAGCTTAATAGGACAGGGTGTCCTCTACACCTTC. It is translated as CASSLIGQGVLYTF.

The chain joins TRBV2 to TRBJ2-1, with D possibly matching TRBD1 (6 bases). V gave up 3 bases and J gave up 2 bases, with 11 bases separating them. This CDR3 is built from 15 residues. Looked up from germline, CDR1 is SNHLY and CDR2 is FYNNEI. CDR3 in DNA: TGTGCCAGCAGTGAGCAAGGGACAACCTACAATGAGCAGTTCTTC. Translated: CASSEQGTTYNEQFF. The variable domain in full, with the rest retrieved from reference TRBV2 and TRBJ2-1, is EPEVTQTPSHQVTQMGQEVILRCVPISNHLYFYWYRQILGQKVEFLVSFYNNEISEKSEIFDDQFSVERPDGSNFTLKIRSTKLEDSAMYFCASSEQGTTYNEQFFGPGTRLTVL.

The chain employs TRBV28 and TRBJ1-1; D ambiguous. This CDR3 is 15 amino acids long. V dropped 2 bases and J dropped 1 base, with 11 bases sitting between them. The germline V gene has CDR1 MDHEN and CDR2 SYDVKM. The CDR3 loop reads CASSLHSLRNTEAFF. CDR3 nucleotides: TGTGCCAGCAGTTTACACTCTCTAAGGAACACTGAAGCTTTCTTT.

The chain recombines TRBV20-1 with TRBJ2-7, with 9 bases lining up with TRBD2. Looked up from germline, CDR1 is DFQATT and CDR2 is SNEGSKA (reference sequence). The CDR3 sequence is 15 residues long. The V gene end was trimmed by 1 base and the J gene end by 4 bases; junction bases not matched to a gene: 8. CDR3 DNA: TGCAGTGCTAGAGCTCTACGACTAGCGGCTTACGAGCAGTACTTC. It encodes CSARALRLAAYEQYF.

In this sample, this clonotype turned up a few times. The chain combines TRBV2 with TRBJ2-7; 8 bases are shared with TRBD2. Losses at the gene ends were 7 bases for V and 0 bases for J; bases not matched to a gene: 8. The germline gives CDR1 SNHLY, CDR2 FYNNEI. The CDR3 is made up of 15 amino acids. The DNA of the CDR3 is TGTGCCAGCAAGGTCGAGCGGGGGCCCTCCTACGAGCAGTACTTC. This gives the protein CASKVERGPSYEQYF.

The chain employs TRBV11-3 and TRBJ2-1, with D maybe TRBD2 (6 bases). This CDR3 has 13 residues. Germline CDR1 is SGHNT and CDR2 is YENEEA. The ends were cut back, 4 bases at V and 9 bases at J, with 13 bases in the middle. The CDR3 sequence is CASSSSTSFEQFF. CDR3 DNA: TGTGCCAGCAGCTCGTCGACTAGTTTTGAGCAGTTCTTC.

The chain couples TRBV15 to TRBJ2-3; D is unclear. The CDR3 has 15 amino acids. V lost 7 bases to trimming and J lost 0 bases, with 14 bases between them. Germline assignment: CDR1 LNHNV and CDR2 YYDKDF (reference sequence). In DNA form, the CDR3 reads TGTGCCACCAAGCTTAGTGGCGGTAGCACAGATACGCAGTATTTT. Translating it yields CATKLSGGSTDTQYF.

As to this clonotype: A single base separates this from a much larger clone, so it may be a read error. The V and J genes are TRBV7-2 and TRBJ2-5; TRBD1 agrees at 12 bases. Germline V CDR1 and CDR2: SGHTA, FQGNSA. The CDR3 contains 15 residues. V was clipped by 5 bases and J by 5 bases; unmatched bases: 6. The CDR3: CASSPGQGARETQYF. Here the CDR3 DNA reads TGTGCCAGCAGCCCGGGACAGGGGGCGCGGGAGACCCAGTACTTC.

V is TRBV28 and J is TRBJ2-7; D not certain. Germline V lookup: CDR1 MDHEN, CDR2 SYDVKM. The CDR3 extends over 13 amino acids. The V and J ends lost 6 bases and 1 base respectively, with 10 bases between them. The CDR3, as DNA: TGTGCCAGCAGCCCCCAGCCTTCCTACGAGCAGTACTTC. Protein sequence: CASSPQPSYEQYF.

The V and J genes are TRBV29-1 and TRBJ1-2; a possible D gene is TRBD1 (6 bases). V dropped 4 bases and J dropped 4 bases, with 13 bases sitting between them. The CDR3 is 13 residues long. Germline V CDR1 and CDR2: SQVTM, ANQGSEA. CDR3 nucleotide sequence: TGCAGCGTTGGGGAACAGGGACTCTATGGCTACACCTTC. It specifies CSVGEQGLYGYTF.

The table lists this clonotype with a few counts. The CDR3 region has the DNA TGCAGTGCTAGAGTCGGAGGGTTTGGCGAGCAGTACTTC. It specifies CSARVGGFGEQYF. The chain couples TRBV20-1 to TRBJ2-7; tentative D call: TRBD2 (6 bases). CDR1 and CDR2 from the germline V gene are DFQATT and SNEGSKA (reference sequence). Trimming took off 1 base at V and 6 bases at J, with 13 bases between the two ends. The CDR3 has 13 residues.

CDR3 DNA: TGTGCCAGCAGTACTGGACAGGGGGCGGTAACCGGGGAGCTGTTTTTT. This sequence encodes CASSTGQGAVTGELFF. V usage is TRBV6-5 and J usage is TRBJ2-2, with 11 nucleotides matching TRBD1. Germline V gene data show CDR1 as MNHEY and CDR2 as SVGAGI. The CDR3 extends over 16 amino acids. Trimming at V came to 5 bases and at J to 5 bases, leaving 7 bases not matched to a gene.

The V and J genes are TRBV5-1 and TRBJ2-3; 9 bases map to TRBD2. This CDR3 is 15 amino acids long. Germline V lookup: CDR1 SGHRS, CDR2 YFSETQ. Trimming removed 5 bases from V and 2 bases from J; junction bases left unmatched: 6. The CDR3 loop is CASRIAGANTDTQYF. CDR3 coding DNA: TGCGCCAGCAGGATAGCGGGGGCGAACACAGATACGCAGTATTTT.

The rearrangement joins TRBV2 to TRBJ2-5; 10 nucleotides match TRBD2. V lost 5 bases and J lost 5; bases outside the gene matches: 14. This CDR3 region has 17 residues. Germline V gene lookup returns CDR1 SNHLY and CDR2 FYNNEI. CDR3 sequence reads: CASSYTGTSEGRETQYF. The CDR3 bases are TGTGCCAGCAGTTACACCGGGACTAGCGAGGGACGGGAGACCCAGTACTTC. The variable domain in full, completed from reference TRBV2 and TRBJ2-5, reads EPEVTQTPSHQVTQMGQEVILRCVPISNHLYFYWYRQILGQKVEFLVSFYNNEISEKSEIFDDQFSVERPDGSNFTLKIRSTKLEDSAMYFCASSYTGTSEGRETQYFGPGTRLLVL.